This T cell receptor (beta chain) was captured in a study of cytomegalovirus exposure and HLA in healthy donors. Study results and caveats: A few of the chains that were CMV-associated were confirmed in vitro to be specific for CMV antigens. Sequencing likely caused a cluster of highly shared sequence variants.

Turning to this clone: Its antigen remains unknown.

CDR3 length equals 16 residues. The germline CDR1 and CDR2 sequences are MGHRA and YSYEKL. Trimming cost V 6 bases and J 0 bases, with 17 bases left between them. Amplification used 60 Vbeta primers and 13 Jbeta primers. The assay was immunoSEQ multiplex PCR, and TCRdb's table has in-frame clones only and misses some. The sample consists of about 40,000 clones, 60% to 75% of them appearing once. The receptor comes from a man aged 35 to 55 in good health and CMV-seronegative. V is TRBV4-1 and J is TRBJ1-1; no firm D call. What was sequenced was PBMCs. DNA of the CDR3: TGCGCCAGCAGACCATCGTTAGGACTGATGAACACTGAAGCTTTCTTT. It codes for CASRPSLGLMNTEAFF.